This T cell receptor (beta chain) was recorded in a study of CD8 T cells in Susac syndrome. Random hexamers were used to reverse transcribe an amount of about 0.45 to 1 ug RNA. Amplification of TCR beta CDR3 by immunoSEQ multiplex PCR spanned 54 Vbeta and 13 Jbeta. TCRdb itself ran the immunoSEQ multiplex PCR reads through MiXCR, one entry per CDR3 protein. The sample yields 150,000 to 200,000 distinct CDR3 sequences, 92% seen once. Age- and sex-matched healthy donors served as the control group. The CDR3 runs to 15 residues. Germline V lookup: CDR1 SGHDN, CDR2 FVKESK. Trimming stripped 4 bases from V and 5 bases from J, with 17 bases between.

The receptor comes from a human donor in good health. The V and J genes are TRBV14 and TRBJ2-5, with no clear D. Sequenced input: CD4+ T cells from PBMCs. This CDR3 is CASSLHGPYVETQYF. CDR3 coding DNA: TGTGCCAGCAGCCTACACGGGCCCTACGTGGAGACCCAGTACTTC.